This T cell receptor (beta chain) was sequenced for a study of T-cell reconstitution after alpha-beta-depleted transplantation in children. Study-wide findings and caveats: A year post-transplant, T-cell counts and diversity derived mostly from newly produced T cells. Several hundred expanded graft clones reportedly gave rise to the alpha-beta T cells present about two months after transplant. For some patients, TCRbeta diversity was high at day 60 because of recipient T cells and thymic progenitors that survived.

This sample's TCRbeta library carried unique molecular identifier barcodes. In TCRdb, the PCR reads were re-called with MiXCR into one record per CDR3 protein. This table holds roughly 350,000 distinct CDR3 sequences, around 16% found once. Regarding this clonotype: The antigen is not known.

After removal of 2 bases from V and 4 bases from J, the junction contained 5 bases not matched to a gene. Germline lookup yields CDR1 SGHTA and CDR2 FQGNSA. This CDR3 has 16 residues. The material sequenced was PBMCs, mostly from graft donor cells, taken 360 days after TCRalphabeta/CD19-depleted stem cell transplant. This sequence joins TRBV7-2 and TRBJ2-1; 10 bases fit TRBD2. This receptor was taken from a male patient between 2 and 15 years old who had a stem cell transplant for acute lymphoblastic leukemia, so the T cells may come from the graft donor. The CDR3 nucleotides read TGTGCCAGCAGCTTAAGCGGGACTAGCGAATACAATGAGCAGTTCTTC. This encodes CASSLSGTSEYNEQFF.